This T cell receptor beta chain was sequenced in a study of long-term antiretroviral therapy in people with HIV. For the study at large: Collection of the earliest samples took place about a decade ahead of the 2015 immediate-ART recommendation.

They ran version v3.0 of the immunoSEQ assay at survey level. Target depth was about 35,000-50,000 T-cell genomes per sample. Here immunoSEQ multiplex PCR was the method, and the copy in TCRdb shows in-frame clones only, minus some. This sample has some 21,000 clones, with more than 75% found just once. The cryopreserved samples used held about 0.95-10 million PBMC prior to extraction of DNA. The V gene lost 6 bases and the J gene lost 1 base, with 10 bases spanning the gap. This CDR3 comprises 15 residues. Germline CDR1 is MNHEY and CDR2 is SVGAGI. The source material was unsorted PBMCs, sampled 2.3 years after starting antiretroviral therapy. This sequence originates from a man aged 55 to 69 with HIV. The V call is TRBV6-5, the J call TRBJ2-6; D ambiguous. CDR3 loop: CASSLRRSGANVLTF. DNA of the CDR3: TGTGCCAGCAGCCTCAGGAGATCTGGGGCCAACGTCCTGACTTTC.